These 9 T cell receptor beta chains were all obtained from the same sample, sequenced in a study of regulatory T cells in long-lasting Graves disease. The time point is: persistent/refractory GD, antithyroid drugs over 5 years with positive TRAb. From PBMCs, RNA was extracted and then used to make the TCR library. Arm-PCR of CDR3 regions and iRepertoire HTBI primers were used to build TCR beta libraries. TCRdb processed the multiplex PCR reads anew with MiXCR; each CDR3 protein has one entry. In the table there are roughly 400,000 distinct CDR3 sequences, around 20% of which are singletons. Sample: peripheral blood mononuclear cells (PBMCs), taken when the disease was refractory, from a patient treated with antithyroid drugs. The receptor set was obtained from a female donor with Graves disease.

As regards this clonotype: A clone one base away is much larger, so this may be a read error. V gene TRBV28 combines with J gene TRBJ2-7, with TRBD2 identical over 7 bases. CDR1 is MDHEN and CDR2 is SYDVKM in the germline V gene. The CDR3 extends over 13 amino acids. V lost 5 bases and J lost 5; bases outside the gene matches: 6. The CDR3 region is CASSLGGLHEQYF. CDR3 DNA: TGTGCCAGCAGTCTCGGGGGGTTGCACGAGCAGTACTTC.

The CDR3 reads CASKTGGVGTEAFF. In DNA, the CDR3 is TGTGCCAGCAAAACAGGGGGCGTGGGCACTGAAGCTTTCTTT. J is TRBJ1-1 and V is TRBV7-2, with 9 bases matching TRBD1. Germline V gene sequence: CDR1 SGHTA, CDR2 FQGNSA. The CDR3 loop spans 14 amino acids. V was clipped by 7 bases and J by 4 bases; unmatched bases: 7.

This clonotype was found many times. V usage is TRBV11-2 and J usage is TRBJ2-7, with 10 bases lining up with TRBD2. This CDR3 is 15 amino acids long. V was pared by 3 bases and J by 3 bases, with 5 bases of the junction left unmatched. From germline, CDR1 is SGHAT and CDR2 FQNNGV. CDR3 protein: CASSFRTSGNYEQYF. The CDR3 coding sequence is TGTGCCAGCAGCTTCAGGACTAGCGGAAACTACGAGCAGTACTTC.

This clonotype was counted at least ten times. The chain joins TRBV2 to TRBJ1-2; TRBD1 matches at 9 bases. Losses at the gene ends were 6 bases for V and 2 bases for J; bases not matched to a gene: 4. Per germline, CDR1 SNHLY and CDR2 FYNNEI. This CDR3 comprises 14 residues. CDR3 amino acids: CASSRGQGNYGYTF. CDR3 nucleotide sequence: TGTGCCAGCAGCCGAGGACAGGGGAACTATGGCTACACCTTC.

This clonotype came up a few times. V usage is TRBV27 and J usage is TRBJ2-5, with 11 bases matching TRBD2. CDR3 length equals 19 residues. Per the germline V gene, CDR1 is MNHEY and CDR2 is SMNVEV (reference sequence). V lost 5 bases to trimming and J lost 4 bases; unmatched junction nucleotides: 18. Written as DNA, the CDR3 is TGTGCCAGCAGTCTTCGCAGCCTAGCGGGAGGATCGGTAACAGAGACCCAGTACTTC. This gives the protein CASSLRSLAGGSVTETQYF.

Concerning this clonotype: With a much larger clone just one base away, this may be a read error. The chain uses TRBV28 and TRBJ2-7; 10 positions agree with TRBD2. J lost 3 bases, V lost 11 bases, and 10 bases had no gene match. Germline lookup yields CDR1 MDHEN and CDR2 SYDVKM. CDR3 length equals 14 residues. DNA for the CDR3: TGTGCCGGCATTTCGCTAGCGGGGGTCTACGAGCAGTACTTC. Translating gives CAGISLAGVYEQYF.

The CDR3 DNA is TGCAGTGCTTTTCAGGGGGCGACCTCCTACGAGCAGTACTTC. It specifies CSAFQGATSYEQYF. The chain is built from TRBV20-1 and TRBJ2-7; TRBD1 matches at 8 bases. V lost 5 bases, J lost 0 bases, and 6 bases stayed unmatched. The CDR3 totals 14 residues. Germline lookup yields CDR1 DFQATT and CDR2 SNEGSKA (reference sequence).

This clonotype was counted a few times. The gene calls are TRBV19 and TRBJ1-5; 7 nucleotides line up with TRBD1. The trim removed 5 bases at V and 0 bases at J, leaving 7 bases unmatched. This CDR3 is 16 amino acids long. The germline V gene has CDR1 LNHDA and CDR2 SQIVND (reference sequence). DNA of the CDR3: TGTGCCAGTAGTTTTCAGACAGGGAATAGCAATCAGCCCCAGCATTTT. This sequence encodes CASSFQTGNSNQPQHF.

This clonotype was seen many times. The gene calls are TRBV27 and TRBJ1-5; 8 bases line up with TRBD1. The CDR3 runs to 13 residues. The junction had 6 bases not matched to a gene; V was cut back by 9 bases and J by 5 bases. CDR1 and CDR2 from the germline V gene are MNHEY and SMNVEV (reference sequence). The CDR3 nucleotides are TGTGCCAGAGGACAGGGTTGCTATCAGCCCCAGCATTTT. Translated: CARGQGCYQPQHF.